The T cell receptor beta chain described here comes from a study of response to subunit inactivated influenza vaccine. Trimming cost V 0 bases and J 4 bases; bases outside gene matches: 4. CDR3 length equals 15 residues. The germline V gene has CDR1 MNHEY and CDR2 SVGAGI. The sample holds a few counts of this clonotype. Its target is unknown. Study-level findings and limits: Few new T cells, the authors suggested, are recruited by each seasonal influenza vaccination.

TCRdb redid the calling of the RT-PCR reads with MiXCR, one entry per CDR3 protein. Here the sample spans around 190,000 distinct CDR3 sequences, about 9.3% being singletons. Sequences were derived from non-naive T cells sorted from PBMCs, sampled on the day of vaccination. This chain links TRBV6-5 with TRBJ2-7; 9 bases fit TRBD1. The TCR originated in a man aged 45 to 65 who received an inactivated influenza vaccine. Here the CDR3 DNA reads TGTGCCAGCAGTTACTCAGGGACAGGGAAATACGAGCAGTACTTC. This gives the protein CASSYSGTGKYEQYF.